This TCR beta chain was documented in a study of beta chain features in type 1 diabetes. Overall study findings and caveats: Type 1 diabetes patients showed a moderate but significant shortening of TCRB CDR3s in all four CD4+ subsets.

cDNA synthesis used the whole RNA isolate, giving expressed TCRB sequences. Assay: immunoSEQ multiplex PCR; the TCRdb copy retains only in-frame clones and omits some. The sample records some 130,000 clones, around 10% being singletons. This clone showed up many times. Its matching antigen is unknown. V was shortened by 5 bases and J by 0 bases, with 10 bases between the two germline ends. This CDR3 region has 13 residues. Germline CDR1 is SQVTM and CDR2 is ANQGSEA. V gene TRBV29-1 combines with J gene TRBJ1-1; D not resolved. The clonotype was recovered from a man younger than 45 with type 1 diabetes. Sequencing was done on a sample of central memory CD4+ T cells from blood. The CDR3 region is CSVSYSLNTEAFF. The CDR3 DNA sequence: TGCAGCGTTTCGTATTCCCTGAACACTGAAGCTTTCTTT.